This entry concerns a single T cell receptor beta chain. CDR1 and CDR2 from the germline V gene are LGHNA and YSLEER. The CDR3 is 16 amino acids. These data come from a study of monozygotic twins with inflammatory bowel disease. There were eight separate reactions per sample in which cDNA was made. Following a re-call of the 5' RACE reads, TCRdb has one entry per CDR3 protein and lacks DNA. This table holds under 200,000 distinct CDR3 sequences. The specimen sequenced was blood. This sequence joins TRBV4-3 and TRBJ2-3; as DNA is missing, the TRBD2 call by TCRdb cannot be tested. The clonotype comes from a human donor with ulcerative colitis or Crohn's disease, or a healthy co-twin of an affected twin (not recorded which). CDR3 amino acids: CASSQGVGGPTDTQYF.